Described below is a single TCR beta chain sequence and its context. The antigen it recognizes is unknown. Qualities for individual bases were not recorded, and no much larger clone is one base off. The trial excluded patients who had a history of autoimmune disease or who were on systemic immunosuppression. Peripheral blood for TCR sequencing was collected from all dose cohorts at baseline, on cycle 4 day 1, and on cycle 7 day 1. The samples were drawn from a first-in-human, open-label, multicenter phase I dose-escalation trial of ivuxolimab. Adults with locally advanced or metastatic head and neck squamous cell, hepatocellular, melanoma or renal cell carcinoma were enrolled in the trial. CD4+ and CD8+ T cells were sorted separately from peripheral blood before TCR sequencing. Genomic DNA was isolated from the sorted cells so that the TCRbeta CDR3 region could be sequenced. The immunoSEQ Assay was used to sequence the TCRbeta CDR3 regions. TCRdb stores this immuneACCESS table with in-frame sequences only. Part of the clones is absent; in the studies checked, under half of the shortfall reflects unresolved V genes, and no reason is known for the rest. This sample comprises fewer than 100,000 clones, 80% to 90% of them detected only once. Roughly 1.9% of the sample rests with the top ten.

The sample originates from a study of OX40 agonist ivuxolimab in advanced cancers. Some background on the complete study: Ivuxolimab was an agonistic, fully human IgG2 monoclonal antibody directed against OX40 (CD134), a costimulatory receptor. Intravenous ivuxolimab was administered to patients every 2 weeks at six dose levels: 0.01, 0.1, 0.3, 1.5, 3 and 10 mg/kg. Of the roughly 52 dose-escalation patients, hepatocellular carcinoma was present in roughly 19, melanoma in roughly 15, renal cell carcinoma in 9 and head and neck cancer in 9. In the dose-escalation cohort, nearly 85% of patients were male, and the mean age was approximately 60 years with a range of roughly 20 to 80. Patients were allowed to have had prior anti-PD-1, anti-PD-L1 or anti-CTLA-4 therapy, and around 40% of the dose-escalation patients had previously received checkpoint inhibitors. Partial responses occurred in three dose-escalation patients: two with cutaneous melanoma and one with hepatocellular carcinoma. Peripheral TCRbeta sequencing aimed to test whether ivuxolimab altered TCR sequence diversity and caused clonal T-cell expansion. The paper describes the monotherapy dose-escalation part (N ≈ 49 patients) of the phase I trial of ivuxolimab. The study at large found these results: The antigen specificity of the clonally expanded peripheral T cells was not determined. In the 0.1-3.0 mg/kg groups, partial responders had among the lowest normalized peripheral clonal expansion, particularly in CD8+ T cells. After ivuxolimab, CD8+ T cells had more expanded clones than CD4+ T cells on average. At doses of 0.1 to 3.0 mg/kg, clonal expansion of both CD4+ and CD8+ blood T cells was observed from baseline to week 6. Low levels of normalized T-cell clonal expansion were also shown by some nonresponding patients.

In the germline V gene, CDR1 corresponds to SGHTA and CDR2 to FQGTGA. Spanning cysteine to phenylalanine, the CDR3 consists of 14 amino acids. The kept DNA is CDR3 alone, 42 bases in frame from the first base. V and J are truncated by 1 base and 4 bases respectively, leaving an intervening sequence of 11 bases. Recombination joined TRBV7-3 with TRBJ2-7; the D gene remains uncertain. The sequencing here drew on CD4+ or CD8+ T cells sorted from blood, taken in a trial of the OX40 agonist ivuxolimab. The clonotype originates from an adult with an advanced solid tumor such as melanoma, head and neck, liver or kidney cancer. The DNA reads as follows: TGTGCCAGCAGCTTAAGGCGCGGATCATACGAGCAGTACTTC. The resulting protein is CASSLRRGSYEQYF. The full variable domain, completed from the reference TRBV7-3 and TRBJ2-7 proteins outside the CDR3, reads GAGVSQTPSNKVTEKGKYVELRCDPISGHTALYWYRQSLGQGPEFLIYFQGTGAADDSGLPNDRFFAVRPEGSVSTLKIQRTERGDSAVYLCASSLRRGSYEQYFGPGTRLTVT.